The rows below give T cell receptor beta chains drawn from one sample of a study of blood T cell repertoires in COVID-19. Libraries were prepared by immunoSEQ multiplex PCR; TCRdb keeps only in-frame clonotypes and omits some of them. The data contain approximately 300,000 clones, around 82% of them seen just once; the ten biggest clones take up 0.87%. Sample: peripheral blood. These receptors were collected from a human donor with COVID-19, enrolled during active disease. The donor label of this sample is uncertain. Both conserved end residues are part of each CDR3. A D gene is named only where the DNA matches it firmly. Rows may omit the clone size; those that give it use once, few, many or a size class.

clone size: .; D gene: TRBD1; V gene: TRBV5-8; CDR3 length: 13; J gene: TRBJ2-7; CDR3 DNA: TGTGCCAGCAGTCGGACAGGAGCCTACGAGCAGTACTTC; CDR3 protein: CASSRTGAYEQYF
clone size: .; D gene: TRBD2; V gene: TRBV7-2; CDR3 length: 16; J gene: TRBJ2-3; CDR3 DNA: TGTGCCAGCAGCTTATCGCGACTAGCGGGACCAGATACGCAGTATTTT; CDR3 protein: CASSLSRLAGPDTQYF
clone size: .; D gene: TRBD2; V gene: TRBV11-2; CDR3 length: 15; J gene: TRBJ2-7; CDR3 DNA: TGTGCCAGCAGCTTAAATAGCGGGACTCCTTACGAGCAGTACTTC; CDR3 protein: CASSLNSGTPYEQYF
clone size: .; D gene: .; V gene: TRBV27; CDR3 length: 14; J gene: TRBJ2-3; CDR3 DNA: TGTGCCAGCAGTTTATCGCGGGCCACAGATACGCAGTATTTT; CDR3 protein: CASSLSRATDTQYF
clone size: few; D gene: .; V gene: TRBV7-2; CDR3 length: 13; J gene: TRBJ1-1; CDR3 DNA: TGTGCCAGCAGCTTTACTGAGGACACTGAAGCTTTCTTT; CDR3 protein: CASSFTEDTEAFF
clone size: .; D gene: TRBD2; V gene: TRBV14; CDR3 length: 17; J gene: TRBJ2-7; CDR3 DNA: TGTGCCAGCAGCCCCCTGGCGCGCGGGAGGGCCAACCACGAGCAGTACTTC; CDR3 protein: CASSPLARGRANHEQYF
clone size: .; D gene: TRBD2; V gene: TRBV5-1; CDR3 length: 16; J gene: TRBJ2-3; CDR3 DNA: TGCGCCAGCAGCTTGGGACTAGCGGGGCCCACAGATACGCAGTATTTT; CDR3 protein: CASSLGLAGPTDTQYF
clone size: .; D gene: .; V gene: TRBV2; CDR3 length: 15; J gene: TRBJ1-5; CDR3 DNA: TGTGCCAGCAGTGAAATGATGGCGGGGGATCAGCCCCAGCATTTT; CDR3 protein: CASSEMMAGDQPQHF
clone size: .; D gene: .; V gene: TRBV3-1/TRBV3-2; CDR3 length: 12; J gene: TRBJ1-2; CDR3 DNA: TGTGCCAGCAGCCCACAGGGAGGGGGCTACACCTTC; CDR3 protein: CASSPQGGGYTF
clone size: .; D gene: .; V gene: TRBV30; CDR3 length: 16; J gene: TRBJ1-4; CDR3 DNA: TGTGCCTGGAGTGTAGCAGGGTTGAGAGCTAATGAAAAACTGTTTTTT; CDR3 protein: CAWSVAGLRANEKLFF
clone size: .; D gene: TRBD2; V gene: TRBV7-9; CDR3 length: 15; J gene: TRBJ2-1; CDR3 DNA: TGTGCCAGCAGCTTAAGTTTAATAGCGGGAGATGAGCAGTTCTTC; CDR3 protein: CASSLSLIAGDEQFF
clone size: few; D gene: .; V gene: TRBV7-2; CDR3 length: 13; J gene: TRBJ2-5; CDR3 DNA: TGTGCCAGCAGCTTTATACAGTTCGAGACCCAGTACTTC; CDR3 protein: CASSFIQFETQYF
clone size: .; D gene: TRBD2; V gene: TRBV15; CDR3 length: 17; J gene: TRBJ2-1; CDR3 DNA: TGTGCCACCAGCAGAGATCGGCTAGCGGGAAGGAGCAATGAGCAGTTCTTC; CDR3 protein: CATSRDRLAGRSNEQFF
clone size: .; D gene: .; V gene: TRBV5-1; CDR3 length: 14; J gene: TRBJ2-7; CDR3 DNA: TGCGCCAGCAGCCCGACGACCTCGGGGTACGAGCAGTACTTC; CDR3 protein: CASSPTTSGYEQYF
clone size: .; D gene: .; V gene: TRBV7-2; CDR3 length: 17; J gene: TRBJ1-3; CDR3 DNA: TGTGCCAGCAGCTTAGCACCCTCAGGGATCGCTGGAAACACCATATATTTT; CDR3 protein: CASSLAPSGIAGNTIYF
clone size: .; D gene: TRBD2; V gene: TRBV7-3; CDR3 length: 15; J gene: TRBJ2-7; CDR3 DNA: TGTGCCAGCAGTCTACAGGCTAGCGGGCCCTACGAGCAGTACTTC; CDR3 protein: CASSLQASGPYEQYF
clone size: .; D gene: .; V gene: TRBV11-3; CDR3 length: 16; J gene: TRBJ2-5; CDR3 DNA: TGTGCCAGCAGCTTAGATGGACAGCGTGGAGGAGAGACCCAGTACTTC; CDR3 protein: CASSLDGQRGGETQYF
clone size: .; D gene: TRBD1; V gene: TRBV6-1; CDR3 length: 18; J gene: TRBJ1-5; CDR3 DNA: TGTGCCAGCAGTGCGTCGACGCCGGGACAGGAGTGGAATCAGCCCCAGCATTTT; CDR3 protein: CASSASTPGQEWNQPQHF
clone size: .; D gene: TRBD2; V gene: TRBV2; CDR3 length: 15; J gene: TRBJ2-5; CDR3 DNA: TGTGCCAGCAGTGAAAGGACTAGAGAAGAGGAGACCCAGTACTTC; CDR3 protein: CASSERTREEETQYF
clone size: .; D gene: .; V gene: TRBV7-2; CDR3 length: 15; J gene: TRBJ2-2; CDR3 DNA: TGTGCCAGCAGCACCATCGCAGTTAACACCGGGGAGCTGTTTTTT; CDR3 protein: CASSTIAVNTGELFF
clone size: once; D gene: .; V gene: TRBV4-1; CDR3 length: 16; J gene: TRBJ1-5; CDR3 DNA: TGCGCCAGCAGCCAAGATAGGAGGACTAGCAATCAGCCCCAGCATTTT; CDR3 protein: CASSQDRRTSNQPQHF
clone size: .; D gene: .; V gene: TRBV7-3; CDR3 length: 13; J gene: TRBJ2-5; CDR3 DNA: TGTGCCAGCAGCTTCAGCTCGGGAGAGACCCAGTACTTC; CDR3 protein: CASSFSSGETQYF
clone size: many; D gene: .; V gene: TRBV30; CDR3 length: 15; J gene: TRBJ1-6; CDR3 DNA: TGTGCCTGGAGTCGGATGACTGTGACGAATTCACCCCTCCACTTT; CDR3 protein: CAWSRMTVTNSPLHF
clone size: .; D gene: TRBD1; V gene: TRBV28; CDR3 length: 13; J gene: TRBJ1-5; CDR3 DNA: TGTGCCAGCGGACAGGGTCCGCATCAGCCCCAGCATTTT; CDR3 protein: CASGQGPHQPQHF
clone size: .; D gene: TRBD2; V gene: TRBV2; CDR3 length: 17; J gene: TRBJ2-2; CDR3 DNA: TGTGCCAGCAGGGGGACTAGCGAGAAGCCGAACAAACGGGAGCTGTTTTTT; CDR3 protein: CASRGTSEKPNKRELFF
clone size: .; D gene: TRBD1; V gene: TRBV20-1; CDR3 length: 11; J gene: TRBJ1-2; CDR3 DNA: TGCAGTGCTGTACAGGGGTTTGGCTACACCTTC; CDR3 protein: CSAVQGFGYTF
clone size: .; D gene: TRBD1; V gene: TRBV5-6; CDR3 length: 18; J gene: TRBJ2-7; CDR3 DNA: TGTGCCAGCAGCGCCGGGACAGACGGTATGACTACCCCCTACGAGCAGTACTTC; CDR3 protein: CASSAGTDGMTTPYEQYF
clone size: few; D gene: .; V gene: TRBV3-1/TRBV3-2; CDR3 length: 14; J gene: TRBJ1-2; CDR3 DNA: TGTGCCAGCAGCCAATGGACTTCTAACTATGGCTACACCTTC; CDR3 protein: CASSQWTSNYGYTF
clone size: .; D gene: .; V gene: TRBV3-1/TRBV3-2; CDR3 length: 15; J gene: TRBJ1-3; CDR3 DNA: TGTGCCAGCAGCCGTCAGACCCGGGGGTCGAACACCATATATTTT; CDR3 protein: CASSRQTRGSNTIYF
clone size: .; D gene: TRBD1; V gene: TRBV5-6; CDR3 length: 14; J gene: TRBJ1-2; CDR3 DNA: TGTGCCAGCAACTGGGACAGGGGGTATACGGGCTACACCTTC; CDR3 protein: CASNWDRGYTGYTF
clone size: .; D gene: .; V gene: TRBV21-1; CDR3 length: 15; J gene: TRBJ2-7; CDR3 DNA: TGTGCCAGCAGCCTGTCTCCGGGACTAGCGAGCGAGCAGTACTTC; CDR3 protein: CASSLSPGLASEQYF
clone size: .; D gene: .; V gene: TRBV6-5; CDR3 length: 15; J gene: TRBJ1-2; CDR3 DNA: TGTGCCAGCAGTTACTCTGGGGGCGCAAGAGGTGGCTACACCTTC; CDR3 protein: CASSYSGGARGGYTF
clone size: .; D gene: TRBD2; V gene: TRBV7-9; CDR3 length: 15; J gene: TRBJ2-1; CDR3 DNA: TGTGCCAGCAGCTTGTGGACTAGCGGGATCAATGAGCAGTTCTTC; CDR3 protein: CASSLWTSGINEQFF
clone size: .; D gene: .; V gene: TRBV5-5; CDR3 length: 13; J gene: TRBJ1-5; CDR3 DNA: TGTGCCAGCAACTCAGGGGTGGGTCAGCCCCAGCATTTT; CDR3 protein: CASNSGVGQPQHF
clone size: .; D gene: .; V gene: TRBV29-1; CDR3 length: 13; J gene: TRBJ1-1; CDR3 DNA: TGCAGCGTTGAAAACGCAGTTAACACTGAAGCTTTCTTT; CDR3 protein: CSVENAVNTEAFF
clone size: .; D gene: .; V gene: TRBV3-1/TRBV3-2; CDR3 length: 17; J gene: TRBJ1-4; CDR3 DNA: TGTGCCAGCAGCCAAGACCGAGGACTTACTGTTAATGAAAAACTGTTTTTT; CDR3 protein: CASSQDRGLTVNEKLFF
clone size: .; D gene: .; V gene: TRBV6-1; CDR3 length: 15; J gene: TRBJ2-2; CDR3 DNA: TGTGCCAGCAGTGAAATGGGCGCGTCAACCGGGGAGCTGTTTTTT; CDR3 protein: CASSEMGASTGELFF
clone size: .; D gene: .; V gene: TRBV14; CDR3 length: 16; J gene: TRBJ2-2; CDR3 DNA: TGTGCCAGCAGCCCCCGGGTGCACGCGAACACCGGGGAGCTGTTTTTT; CDR3 protein: CASSPRVHANTGELFF
clone size: .; D gene: TRBD2; V gene: TRBV7-3; CDR3 length: 15; J gene: TRBJ2-5; CDR3 DNA: TGTGCCAGCAGCTCCGCTAGCGGGGGGCTAGAGACCCAGTACTTC; CDR3 protein: CASSSASGGLETQYF
clone size: .; D gene: .; V gene: TRBV29-1; CDR3 length: 14; J gene: TRBJ2-5; CDR3 DNA: TGCAGCGTACCCGTGAGGGGGAACCAAGAGACCCAGTACTTC; CDR3 protein: CSVPVRGNQETQYF
clone size: .; D gene: .; V gene: TRBV19; CDR3 length: 15; J gene: TRBJ1-4; CDR3 DNA: TGTGCCAGTAGTACATCGAGGTCAACTAATGAAAAACTGTTTTTT; CDR3 protein: CASSTSRSTNEKLFF
clone size: .; D gene: .; V gene: TRBV14; CDR3 length: 16; J gene: TRBJ1-2; CDR3 DNA: TGTGCCAGCAGCCAAGCCCTGGCAGGGGCGAGTAGCGGCTACACCTTC; CDR3 protein: CASSQALAGASSGYTF
clone size: .; D gene: TRBD2; V gene: TRBV7-9; CDR3 length: 13; J gene: TRBJ2-7; CDR3 DNA: TGTGCCAGCAGCTTCCGGGACTACATTCAGCAGTACTTC; CDR3 protein: CASSFRDYIQQYF
clone size: .; D gene: TRBD1; V gene: TRBV11-2; CDR3 length: 13; J gene: TRBJ2-7; CDR3 DNA: TGTGCCAGCAGCACAGGGGTCTCCTACGAGCAGTACTTC; CDR3 protein: CASSTGVSYEQYF
clone size: .; D gene: .; V gene: TRBV28; CDR3 length: 14; J gene: TRBJ1-2; CDR3 DNA: TGTGCCAGCAGGATTACTAACGAGATTCCGGGCTACACCTTC; CDR3 protein: CASRITNEIPGYTF